The clone carrying this T cell receptor beta chain was recorded at least ten times. The source of the sample is a study of human T cells and chemical hapten exposure. At the level of the study: Donors were sensitized with 2% DPC on the upper inner arm.

Germline V gene sequence: CDR1 MNHEY, CDR2 SVGAGI. The germline V and J ends were trimmed by 0 bases and 5 bases, with 11 bases remaining between them. The CDR3 length is 14 residues. A single record per CDR3 protein comes from TCRdb applying MiXCR to the RACE reads. The repertoire has around 50,000 distinct CDR3 sequences, 8% to 9.5% of them found once; the top ten carry around 4.5%. The time point: patch test 1, 2 weeks after DPC sensitization. The treatment denotes: therapeutic diphenylcyclopropenone sensitization with weekly scalp DPC. The sequences come from whole blood, collected in connection with sensitization to the hapten diphenylcyclopropenone (DPC). This sequence joins TRBV6-5 and TRBJ2-7; perhaps TRBD1 as D (5 bases). The TCR originated in a woman aged 45-65 years with alopecia areata. Some clones in this sample may be carry-over from other donors' samples. The CDR3 is CASSYSIRADEQYF. Written as DNA, the CDR3 is TGTGCCAGCAGTTACTCGATCAGGGCGGACGAGCAGTACTTC.